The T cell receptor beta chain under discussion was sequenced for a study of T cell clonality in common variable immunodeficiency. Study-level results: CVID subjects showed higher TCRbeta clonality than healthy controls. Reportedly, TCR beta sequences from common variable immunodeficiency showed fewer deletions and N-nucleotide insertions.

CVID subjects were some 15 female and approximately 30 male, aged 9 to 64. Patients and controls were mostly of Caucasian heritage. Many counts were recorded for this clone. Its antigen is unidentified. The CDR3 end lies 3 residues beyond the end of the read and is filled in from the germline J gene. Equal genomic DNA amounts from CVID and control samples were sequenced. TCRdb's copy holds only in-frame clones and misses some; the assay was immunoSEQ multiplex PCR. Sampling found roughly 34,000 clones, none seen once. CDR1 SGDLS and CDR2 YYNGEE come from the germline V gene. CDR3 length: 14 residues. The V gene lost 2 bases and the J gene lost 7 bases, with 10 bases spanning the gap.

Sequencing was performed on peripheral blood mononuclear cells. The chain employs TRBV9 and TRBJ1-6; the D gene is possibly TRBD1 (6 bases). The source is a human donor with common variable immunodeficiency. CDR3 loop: CASSVGTTNSPLHF. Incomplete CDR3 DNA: TGTGCCAGCAGCGTCGGGACAACCAATTCACCC. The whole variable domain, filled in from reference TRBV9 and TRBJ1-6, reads DSGVTQTPKHLITATGQRVTLRCSPRSGDLSVYWYQQSLDQGLQFLIQYYNGEERAKGNILERFSAQQFPDLHSELNLSSLELGDSALYFCASSVGTTNSPLHFGNGTRLTVT.